The sequence of this T cell receptor beta chain was determined in a study of cytomegalovirus exposure and HLA in healthy donors. Background on the study: T cells numbering about 179 million yielded 117 million unique TCR beta sequences in an earlier analysis.

V gave up 4 bases and J gave up 6 bases; unmatched junction bases: 6. CDR1 and CDR2 (germline): SGHRS, YFSETQ. This CDR3 region has 14 residues. Points from the study as a whole: According to the study, 150 to 200 TCR beta chains were cytomegalovirus-associated. Several top significant clusters appeared, in a later analysis, to be linked to common viral pathogens.

The PCR made use of 60 Vbeta and 13 Jbeta primers. The data were produced by immunoSEQ multiplex PCR, yet TCRdb's version contains in-frame clones alone and is incomplete. The repertoire holds roughly 190,000 clones, about 77% seen once, with approximately 2.9% in the top ten. Remarks on this clone: As yet, its antigen is unknown.

The sample comprised PBMCs. This TCR was recovered from a female donor in good health and CMV-seronegative. The V call is TRBV5-1, the J call TRBJ1-2; 10 nucleotides line up with TRBD1. The CDR3 protein is CASSTGTGENGYTF. In DNA form, the CDR3 reads TGCGCCAGCAGCACGGGGACAGGGGAGAATGGCTACACCTTC.